This TCR beta chain was documented in a study of CD8+CD57+ T cells in acquired aplastic anemia. CDR3 and TCR beta VDJ profiling relied on genomic DNA as the template. TCRdb reanalysed the reads using MiXCR and keeps one entry per CDR3 protein. The repertoire holds about 270,000 distinct CDR3 sequences, with roughly half as singletons. Trimming removed 1 base at V and 2 bases at J, with 10 bases between. Germline lookup yields CDR1 SGHTS and CDR2 YDEGEE. The CDR3 is 14 residues long. This clonotype has more than one count but fewer than ten. This TCR derives from a human donor with severe aplastic anemia or a healthy control (not recorded which). Material for sequencing was sorted CD4+, CD8+, or CD8+CD57+ T cells (not recorded which) from PBMCs. This rearrangement joins TRBV5-8 to TRBJ2-7, with a tentative D call TRBD1 (5 bases). CDR3 nucleotide sequence: TGTGCCAGCAGCTTGTGGCAGGACACCTACGAGCAGTACTTC. It encodes CASSLWQDTYEQYF.